The subject of this entry is one T cell receptor beta chain. The target of this receptor is not known. No quality values exist for individual bases; no much larger clone is one base distant. The CDR1 and CDR2 encoded by the germline V gene (reference sequence) are MNHNY and SVGAGI. Trimming leaves V shorter by 6 bases and J shorter by 1 base, with the junction holding 8 bases beyond the gene matches. Including the terminal cysteine and phenylalanine, the CDR3 comprises 16 residues. Of all the DNA, just the CDR3 is kept, 48 bases in frame from base 1. This sample was taken from a study of T cell responses to AZD1222 COVID-19 vaccine (dated by TCRdb to the early 2020s). For the wider study: AZD1222 recipients with second doses at about 4 weeks or about 12 weeks were pooled, because spike-specific TCR depth and breadth did not differ between schedules. Enrollment into the trials was organized by age into subgroups of 18-55, 56-69 and 70-plus years, and those subgroups contained approximately 150, 30 and 60 TCR-sequenced participants, respectively. TCR sequencing covered over 230 trial participants: 200 to 220 given two doses of AZD1222 and approximately 25 given two doses of MenACWY control vaccine.

The CDR3 regions of human TCRbeta chains were analyzed by immunosequencing. In the original analysis: TCRs in the repertoires were compared against a reference library of SARS-CoV-2-specific TCRs that had been generated with the MIRA antigen-specificity platform. Breadth was defined as the fraction of unique TCRs that were SARS-CoV-2-associated. Depth was defined as the fraction of total T cells that were SARS-CoV-2-associated. Each spike-specific TCR was assigned to its reactive spike region and to a CD4 or CD8 class using the MIRA data. Log10-transformed breadth and depth values were compared by one-way ANOVA with Sidak's multiple comparisons tests. The table comes from immuneACCESS by way of TCRdb, which keeps in-frame sequences with V and J called. Part of the clones is missing from these tables; in studies checked, under half for an unresolved V gene and the rest for unknown reasons. D and trimming were read from the DNA, whereas the V and J calls and clone size are those reported in that table. The sample profile shows some 140,000 clones; 90% of them were found once. The top ten clonotypes cover approximately 20% of the sample.

The time point label, read with the paper, signifies: baseline before first vaccination. Vaccinee samples came from UK trials COV001 and COV002, including a single-blind randomized controlled phase 2/3 trial of AZD1222 (ChAdOx1 nCoV-19) in healthy adults. For TCRbeta chain sequencing, PBMC samples from trial participants were taken at day 0 and at day 28 after the second dose. Broad study findings and their caveats: After two AZD1222 doses, spike-specific TCR breadth and depth were significantly higher than at day 0 and than in MenACWY recipients. Nearly half of unique spike-specific TCRs reportedly recognized epitopes outside regions mutated in the B.1.351 and B.1.1.7 variants. Because no day 14 peak-response samples were available, the repertoires could be characterized only after the peak T cell response. CD4 TCRs associated with the vaccine covered the entire spike protein, and the dominant responses were in regions 160-218 and 743-854. Participants were mostly white British, with more females than males. The authors suggested clonal diversity may have been underestimated. The 56-69-year group was small, and its depth increase did not reach significance, likely because of low power. Conclusions about previously exposed vaccinees were limited because only 6 or 7 AZD1222 recipients were SARS-CoV-2 seropositive at baseline.

This clonotype was obtained from an adult in good health. The sequencing used peripheral blood, collected on day 0 of AZD1222 vaccination. The rearrangement combines TRBV6-6 with TRBJ2-2, and 7 bases in between align with TRBD1. The DNA reads as follows: TGTGCCAGCAGGCCCGGGACAGTCTTGAACACCGGGGAGCTGTTTTTT. This codes for CASRPGTVLNTGELFF.